This T cell receptor (beta chain) was sequenced in a study of PD-L1 blockade in urothelial cancer. Sequenced by immunoSEQ multiplex PCR; TCRdb stores in-frame clones only, minus some. This table has roughly 130,000 clones, about 81% appearing once. This CDR3 contains 14 residues. After removal of 5 bases from V and 6 bases from J, the junction contained 6 bases not matched to a gene. Germline CDR1 is SGHTA and CDR2 is FQGTGA. Time point noted: pretreatment peripheral blood. This sequence originates from a man in his fifties or sixties with urothelial cancer. The sequencing here drew on PBMCs, taken around atezolizumab (anti-PD-L1) treatment. This chain links TRBV7-3 with TRBJ2-7, with 11 positions matching TRBD1. CDR3 coding DNA: TGTGCCAGCAGCCCGGACAGGGGGCAGCGCGAGCAGTACTTC. Translated: CASSPDRGQREQYF.